The 13 T cell receptor beta chains below were found in one sample sequenced in a study of blood T cells in healthy people across ages. Alongside a J-beta primer mix, a sample-barcoded 5' primer served in a second PCR lasting roughly 7 to 11 cycles. TCRdb re-called the 5' RACE reads through MiXCR, storing one row per CDR3 protein. The sample lists about 540,000 distinct CDR3 sequences; less than 25% were seen once. These records were also assigned to another study, of T cells of mothers and their children.

Sequencing was performed on blood. All receptors come from a boy aged 5-17 years in good health.

This rearrangement joins TRBV4-1 to TRBJ2-5; no firm D call. CDR1 is MGHRA, CDR2 YSYEKL, per germline. Trimming pared 3 bases from V and 10 bases from J, leaving 15 bases between. This CDR3 is built from 13 residues. CDR3 loop: CASSQSNDMVQYF. The CDR3, as DNA: TGCGCCAGCAGCCAGTCAAACGACATGGTCCAGTACTTC.

The chain combines TRBV6-2 or TRBV6-3 with TRBJ1-1, with no clear D. The CDR3 spans 13 residues. CDR1 and CDR2 (germline): MNHEY, SVGEGT. Trimming stripped 2 bases from V and 4 bases from J, with 8 bases between. The CDR3 region is CASSYGSITEAFF. The CDR3 DNA reads TGTGCCAGCAGTTACGGGAGTATCACTGAAGCTTTCTTT.

The V and J genes are TRBV4-3 and TRBJ2-4, with no clear D. This CDR3 is built from 17 residues. V was pared by 1 base and J by 0 bases, with 13 bases between. In germline, CDR1 is LGHNA, CDR2 YSLEER. The DNA for the CDR3 is TGCGCCAGCAGCCAAGGCCCCAGACGTATAGCCAAAAACATTCAGTACTTC. It specifies CASSQGPRRIAKNIQYF.

This clonotype was picked up a small number of times. The chain links TRBV27 to TRBJ2-1; 11 bases are shared with TRBD2. Per the germline V gene, CDR1 is MNHEY and CDR2 is SMNVEV (reference sequence). The V gene end was trimmed by 8 bases and the J gene end by 3 bases; junction bases not matched to a gene: 6. The CDR3 sequence is 15 residues long. The CDR3 here is CASRRTSGGYNEQFF. Written as DNA, the CDR3 is TGTGCCAGCCGTAGAACTAGCGGGGGCTACAATGAGCAGTTCTTC.

This clonotype came up a few times. The V and J genes are TRBV9 and TRBJ2-7; D is possibly TRBD1 or TRBD2 (5 bases each). CDR1 and CDR2 (germline): SGDLS, YYNGEE. Trimming left V 0 bases short and J 6 bases short, with 16 bases between. The CDR3 covers 15 residues. The CDR3 protein is CASSVGGKMGSEQYF. DNA of the CDR3: TGTGCCAGCAGCGTAGGGGGGAAGATGGGGTCCGAGCAGTACTTC.

The V gene is TRBV13, the J gene TRBJ1-3; the match to TRBD1 covers 9 bases. The CDR3 spans 15 residues. Germline CDR1 PRHDT, CDR2 FYEKMQ (reference sequence). The junction had 4 bases not matched to a gene; V was cut back by 5 bases and J by 2 bases. CDR3 in DNA: TGTGCCAGCAGCATCCGGGACAGGGCTGGAAACACCATATATTTT. Translated, it gives CASSIRDRAGNTIYF.

J is TRBJ1-5 and V is TRBV28; unclear D gene. CDR3 length equals 15 residues. The V and J ends lost 6 bases and 1 base respectively, with 13 bases between them. Germline CDR1 reads MDHEN; CDR2 reads SYDVKM. For the CDR3, the DNA is TGTGCCAGCAGCTTCTCGTCTAGGAGCAATCAGCCCCAGCATTTT. This codes for CASSFSSRSNQPQHF. The whole variable domain, filled in from reference TRBV28 and TRBJ1-5, reads DVKVTQSSRYLVKRTGEKVFLECVQDMDHENMFWYRQDPGLGLRLIYFSYDVKMKEKGDIPEGYSVSREKKERFSLILESASTNQTSMYLCASSFSSRSNQPQHFGDGTRLSIL.

The V gene is TRBV12-3 or TRBV12-4, the J gene TRBJ1-5; D gene unclear. Between the trimmed V and J ends, which lost 4 bases and 0 bases, there was a span of 19 bases. The CDR3 consists of 18 residues. CDR3 amino acids: CASSSRTGRGYSNQPQHF. The DNA for the CDR3 is TGTGCCAGCAGTTCTCGGACGGGAAGAGGTTATAGCAATCAGCCCCAGCATTTT.

Only a few counts were recorded for this clonotype. This chain connects TRBV10-3 to TRBJ2-3; no reliable D call. Germline V gene lookup returns CDR1 ENHRY and CDR2 SYGVKD. The CDR3 consists of 15 residues. V lost 7 bases to trimming and J lost 3 bases, with 17 bases between them. The CDR3 DNA reads as TGTGCCATCAAGTCGGTCGCAACCCCGACAGATACGCAGTATTTT. Protein: CAIKSVATPTDTQYF.

The chain joins TRBV28 to TRBJ1-4, with D maybe TRBD1 (6 bases). The CDR3 spans 15 residues. CDR1 is MDHEN, CDR2 SYDVKM, per germline. V was clipped by 6 bases and J by 0 bases, with 11 bases between them. In DNA form, the CDR3 reads TGTGCCAGCAGGGCCCACAGGGCAACTAATGAAAAACTGTTTTTT. Its translation is CASRAHRATNEKLFF.

The J gene is TRBJ1-4, the V gene TRBV4-1; the D gene is possibly TRBD1 (5 bases). This CDR3 is built from 16 residues. Per germline, CDR1 MGHRA and CDR2 YSYEKL. V was trimmed by 6 bases and J by 5 bases, leaving 19 bases between them. CDR3 sequence (DNA): TGCGCCAGCAGTTATGCGGGACGGACCAACAATGAAAAACTGTTTTTT. Translating it yields CASSYAGRTNNEKLFF.

The V and J genes are TRBV9 and TRBJ2-5, with D possibly being TRBD1 (6 bases). Germline V gives CDR1 SGDLS, CDR2 YYNGEE. The CDR3 runs to 15 residues. With 5 bases removed from V and 5 bases from J, the gap between germline ends came to 19 bases. The CDR3 region is CASSLQGSPEETQYF. Written as DNA, the CDR3 is TGTGCCAGCAGTTTGCAGGGGTCCCCGGAGGAGACCCAGTACTTC.

This chain links TRBV7-2 with TRBJ2-5; tentatively, D is TRBD1 or TRBD2 (5 bases each). Trimming stripped 1 base from V and 14 bases from J, with 17 bases between. Germline CDR1 and CDR2: SGHTA and FQGNSA. The CDR3 runs 13 residues. The CDR3 bases are TGTGCCAGCAGCTTAGAGGGGATGGGGACGTTTTACTTC. Translated: CASSLEGMGTFYF.